A single sample is the source of the 30 T cell receptor beta chains below, sequenced in a study of blood T cell repertoires in COVID-19. TCRdb's table, derived via immunoSEQ multiplex PCR, lists solely in-frame clones and lacks some. Counted here are just over 300,000 clones, roughly 89% occurring once; the ten biggest clones make up roughly 1.9%. The sequenced material came from peripheral blood. The receptors come from a woman under 40 with COVID-19, enrolled during active disease.

This clone was picked up one time. The chain combines TRBV4-1 with TRBJ2-3; TRBD1 is a possible D gene (6 bases). Germline CDR1 MGHRA, CDR2 YSYEKL. The CDR3 runs 18 residues. V was pared by 1 base and J by 4 bases, with 21 bases between. CDR3 sequence reads: CASSQGPAGAGAADTQYF. CDR3 DNA: TGCGCCAGCAGCCAAGGCCCAGCAGGGGCAGGGGCGGCAGATACGCAGTATTTT.

The gene calls are TRBV7-2 and TRBJ1-3; TRBD1 matches at 9 bases. Germline CDR1 is SGHTA and CDR2 is FQGNSA. The J segment lost 4 bases and the V segment lost 5 bases, leaving 6 bases of the junction unmatched. This CDR3 region has 15 residues. In DNA, the CDR3 is TGTGCCAGCAGCGACAGGGGGTTTTTAGGAAACACCATATATTTT. As protein: CASSDRGFLGNTIYF.

The CDR3, as DNA: TGCGCCAGCAGCCAAGATCTCCCAGCGGGGGGGCAGGAGACCCAGTACTTC. Protein product: CASSQDLPAGGQETQYF. The chain carries TRBV4-3 and TRBJ2-5, with 10 nucleotides matching TRBD2. This CDR3 is 17 amino acids long. The germline V gene has CDR1 LGHNA and CDR2 YSLEER. V lost 0 bases to trimming and J lost 5 bases; unmatched junction nucleotides: 9.

The chain employs TRBV3-1 (or the pseudogene TRBV3-2) and TRBJ1-5; D ambiguous. Germline CDR1 LGHDT, CDR2 YNNKEL (reference sequence). V shed 0 bases and J shed 7 bases, with 7 bases lying between them. The CDR3 totals 13 residues. CDR3 DNA: TGTGCCAGCAGCCAAGAACGTGGCCAGCCCCAGCATTTT. The encoded protein is CASSQERGQPQHF.

This clone was picked up one time. V and J are TRBV12-3 or TRBV12-4 and TRBJ2-3; possibly TRBD1 for D (6 bases). V lost 6 bases to trimming and J lost 4 bases, with 11 bases between them. The CDR3 contains 13 residues. The CDR3 nucleotides read TGTGCCAGCAGCCCCAGGGGAGCAGATACGCAGTATTTT. This encodes CASSPRGADTQYF.

This rearrangement joins TRBV14 to TRBJ2-1; D is possibly TRBD2 (6 bases). Trimming shortened V by 0 bases and J by 2 bases, and 17 bases separated the two germline ends. Germline CDR1 reads SGHDN; CDR2 reads FVKESK. The CDR3 covers 18 residues. Here the CDR3 reads CASSQDRRGSLTYNEQFF. Written as DNA, the CDR3 is TGTGCCAGCAGCCAAGATCGGAGGGGCAGTCTAACCTACAATGAGCAGTTCTTC. Full variable domain (missing parts from reference TRBV14 and TRBJ2-1): EAGVTQFPSHSVIEKGQTVTLRCDPISGHDNLYWYRRVMGKEIKFLLHFVKESKQDESGMPNNRFLAERTGGTYSTLKVQPAELEDSGVYFCASSQDRRGSLTYNEQFFGPGTRLTVL.

The chain couples TRBV4-1 to TRBJ2-7, with 7 nucleotides matching TRBD1. Germline CDR1 and CDR2: MGHRA and YSYEKL. The CDR3 covers 14 residues. V lost 0 bases and J lost 3; bases outside the gene matches: 2. The CDR3 region has the DNA TGCGCCAGCAGCCAAGACAGGGACAGCTACGAGCAGTACTTC. As protein: CASSQDRDSYEQYF.

The chain combines TRBV11-3 with TRBJ2-1; TRBD2 might be the D (7 bases). This CDR3 has 16 amino acids. V was cut by 6 bases and J by 6 bases, with 21 bases left in between. From germline, CDR1 is SGHNT and CDR2 YENEEA. The CDR3 coding sequence is TGTGCCAGCAGTACCCCCGTCGGGGGGCCATCCAATGAGCAGTTCTTC. Its translation: CASSTPVGGPSNEQFF.

This clone was observed a single time. This rearrangement joins TRBV19 to TRBJ2-1; the match to TRBD2 covers 14 bases. The trim removed 6 bases at V and 4 bases at J, leaving 2 bases unmatched. CDR1 and CDR2 from the germline V gene are LNHDA and SQIVND (reference sequence). The CDR3 extends over 15 amino acids. CDR3 DNA sequence: TGTGCCAGTAGCAGACTAGCGGGGGGGTACAATGAGCAGTTCTTC. Translated: CASSRLAGGYNEQFF.

The genes are TRBV9 and TRBJ2-5, with a tentative D call TRBD1 (6 bases). The CDR3 is 15 residues long. In germline, CDR1 is SGDLS, CDR2 YYNGEE. The V end lost 4 bases, the J end lost 0 bases, and 13 bases lay between the germline ends. CDR3 DNA: TGTGCCAGCAGCCAAGTGGGACACCACCAAGAGACCCAGTACTTC. It specifies CASSQVGHHQETQYF. The full variable domain, rest sourced from reference TRBV9 and TRBJ2-5, is DSGVTQTPKHLITATGQRVTLRCSPRSGDLSVYWYQQSLDQGLQFLIQYYNGEERAKGNILERFSAQQFPDLHSELNLSSLELGDSALYFCASSQVGHHQETQYFGPGTRLLVL.

This chain connects TRBV18 to TRBJ1-3; the D is unclear. V lost 0 bases and J lost 3, with 6 bases in between. The CDR3 totals 14 residues. The germline V gene encodes CDR1 KGHSH and CDR2 LQKENI. CDR3 sequence: CASSPPAVGNTIYF. The DNA of the CDR3 is TGTGCCAGCTCACCACCGGCGGTTGGAAACACCATATATTTT. Full variable domain (missing parts from reference TRBV18 and TRBJ1-3): NAGVMQNPRHLVRRRGQEARLRCSPMKGHSHVYWYRQLPEEGLKFMVYLQKENIIDESGMPKERFSAEFPKEGPSILRIQQVVRGDSAAYFCASSPPAVGNTIYFGEGSWLTVV.

This clone was counted between two and nine times. The chain couples TRBV19 to TRBJ2-2, with 9 bases lining up with TRBD1. The CDR3 covers 15 residues. Germline V CDR1 and CDR2: LNHDA, SQIVND (reference sequence). V was pared by 4 bases and J by 5 bases, with 5 bases of the junction left unmatched. The CDR3 here is CASSTRTGETGELFF. The DNA of the CDR3 is TGTGCCAGTAGTACCCGGACAGGGGAGACCGGGGAGCTGTTTTTT. The whole variable domain, remainder taken from reference TRBV19 and TRBJ2-2, is DGGITQSPKYLFRKEGQNVTLSCEQNLNHDAMYWYRQDPGQGLRLIYYSQIVNDFQKGDIAEGYSVSREKKESFPLTVTSAQKNPTAFYLCASSTRTGETGELFFGEGSRLTVL.

This clone occurred a few times. The gene calls are TRBV19 and TRBJ1-3; no definite D call. Trimming removed 7 bases at V and 0 bases at J, with 16 bases between. Germline values: CDR1 LNHDA, CDR2 SQIVND (reference sequence). The CDR3 loop spans 16 amino acids. CDR3 nucleotides: TGTGCCAGTACCCCGGACTCCCTTTTCTCTGGAAACACCATATATTTT. Amino acids: CASTPDSLFSGNTIYF.

The rearrangement links TRBV6-5 to TRBJ1-1; TRBD1 matches at 9 bases. This CDR3 has 13 residues. Germline trimming cut 10 bases from V and 0 bases from J; bases unmatched to any gene: 3. From germline, CDR1 is MNHEY and CDR2 SVGAGI. The CDR3, as DNA: TGTGCCACCGGACAGGGGATGAACACTGAAGCTTTCTTT. It translates to CATGQGMNTEAFF.

The V gene is TRBV11-2, the J gene TRBJ2-7; 13 nucleotides line up with TRBD2. The trim removed 4 bases at V and 4 bases at J, leaving 7 bases unmatched. This CDR3 comprises 16 residues. The germline gives CDR1 SGHAT, CDR2 FQNNGV. The CDR3 region is CASSSTLAGGPYEQYF. CDR3 nucleotide sequence: TGTGCCAGCAGCTCCACACTAGCGGGGGGGCCATACGAGCAGTACTTC.

The chain carries TRBV5-5 and TRBJ2-1; perhaps TRBD1 as D (6 bases). Germline V gene data show CDR1 as SGHKS and CDR2 as YYEKEE (reference sequence). The CDR3 sequence is 13 residues long. V shed 1 base and J shed 6 bases, with 8 bases lying between them. CDR3 sequence (DNA): TGTGCCAGCAGCTTGAACAGGGTCAATGAGCAGTTCTTC. Protein sequence: CASSLNRVNEQFF.

The J gene is TRBJ2-3, the V gene TRBV30; a weak D match, TRBD1 (5 bases). The V end lost 0 bases, the J end lost 2 bases, and 12 bases lay between the germline ends. CDR1 and CDR2 from the germline V gene are GTSNPN and SVGIG (reference sequence). This CDR3 has 15 amino acids. Here the CDR3 reads CAWSVSYRTTDTQYF. Here the CDR3 DNA reads TGTGCCTGGAGTGTAAGCTACAGGACCACAGATACGCAGTATTTT.

This clone was detected once. In nucleotides, the CDR3 is TGTGCCAGCAGCTTAACCGGTTTGACTAACTATGGCTACACCTTC. Translation: CASSLTGLTNYGYTF. V and J are TRBV7-9 and TRBJ1-2; unclear D gene. The CDR3 is 15 residues long. Germline-derived CDR1 and CDR2 are SEHNR and FQNEAQ (reference sequence). The V end was cut by 2 bases, the J end by 0 bases, with 10 bases between.

Here the CDR3 DNA reads TGTGCCAGCAGCCCAGGGCAGGGTGGGGCCAACGTCCTGACTTTC. The encoded protein is CASSPGQGGANVLTF. The rearrangement uses TRBV7-8 and TRBJ2-6; TRBD1 is a possible D gene (5 bases). The V gene lost 5 bases and the J gene lost 3 bases, with 11 bases spanning the gap. The CDR3 runs 15 residues. In germline, CDR1 is SGHVS, CDR2 FQNEAQ. Full variable domain (missing parts from reference TRBV7-8 and TRBJ2-6): GAGVSQSPRYKVAKRGQDVALRCDPISGHVSLFWYQQALGQGPEFLTYFQNEAQLDKSGLPSDRFFAERPEGSVSTLKIQRTQQEDSAVYLCASSPGQGGANVLTFGAGSRLTVL.

The chain joins TRBV30 to TRBJ2-7; no definite D call. The V end was cut by 2 bases, the J end by 9 bases, with 11 bases between. In germline, CDR1 is GTSNPN, CDR2 SVGIG (reference sequence). The CDR3 has 11 amino acids. The CDR3 DNA is TGTGCCTGGAGTCTGAGCGAGTTGCAGTACTTC. This gives the protein CAWSLSELQYF.

This rearrangement joins TRBV5-1 to TRBJ1-2; no clear D. The CDR3 spans 16 residues. Trimming took off 0 bases at V and 0 bases at J, with 12 bases between the two ends. The germline CDR1 and CDR2 sequences are SGHRS and YFSETQ. The CDR3 region has the DNA TGCGCCAGCAGCTTGGGGGTAGAGGGCACTAACTATGGCTACACCTTC. This sequence encodes CASSLGVEGTNYGYTF.

The V call is TRBV5-8, the J call TRBJ2-7; TRBD1 matches 12 bases. Germline V gene sequence: CDR1 SGHTS, CDR2 YDEGEE. The CDR3 sequence is 15 residues long. V dropped 4 bases and J dropped 2; count of bases not matched to a gene: 4. CDR3: CASSLGQGAAYEQYV. The DNA for the CDR3 is TGTGCCAGCAGCCTGGGACAGGGGGCGGCCTACGAGCAGTACGTC.

V usage is TRBV27 and J usage is TRBJ1-5; D possibly corresponds to TRBD1 (6 bases). The germline V gene encodes CDR1 MNHEY and CDR2 SMNVEV (reference sequence). V was pared by 6 bases and J by 3 bases, with 9 bases between. The CDR3 consists of 13 residues. The CDR3: CASSQGYNQPQHF. Written as DNA, the CDR3 is TGTGCCAGCAGCCAGGGGTACAATCAGCCCCAGCATTTT.

The chain carries TRBV7-8 and TRBJ1-6; D uncertain. There are 15 residues in the CDR3. The germline V gene encodes CDR1 SGHVS and CDR2 FQNEAQ. The V end was cut by 5 bases, the J end by 7 bases, with 15 bases between. The CDR3 sequence is CASSVRRTGNSPLHF. Here the CDR3 DNA reads TGTGCCAGCAGCGTCCGACGGACGGGGAATTCACCCCTCCACTTT.

The chain links TRBV19 to TRBJ2-7; 7 nucleotides agree with TRBD1. This CDR3 region has 15 residues. The V segment lost 0 bases and the J segment 2 bases; nucleotides outside the gene matches: 4. Germline CDR1 reads LNHDA; CDR2 reads SQIVND (reference sequence). CDR3 region: CASSIESGGTYEQYF. In DNA form, the CDR3 reads TGTGCCAGTAGTATAGAATCAGGGGGAACCTACGAGCAGTACTTC.

The rearrangement links TRBV20-1 to TRBJ2-6; the D gene is possibly TRBD1 (5 bases). The CDR3 runs to 14 residues. Trimming took off 3 bases at V and 3 bases at J, with 9 bases between the two ends. The germline V gene encodes CDR1 DFQATT and CDR2 SNEGSKA (reference sequence). DNA of the CDR3: TGCAGTGCTAGTAGGGGCGATGGGGCCAACGTCCTGACTTTC. Protein product: CSASRGDGANVLTF.

V is TRBV5-4 and J is TRBJ2-3; TRBD2 aligns across 7 bases. Per the germline V gene, CDR1 is SGHNT and CDR2 is YYREEE (reference sequence). With 2 bases clipped from V and 0 bases from J, the junction kept 3 bases outside the gene matches. The CDR3 has 15 amino acids. The DNA for the CDR3 is TGTGCCAGCAGCTTCGGGGGGTGGAGCACAGATACGCAGTATTTT. It specifies CASSFGGWSTDTQYF.

The chain recombines TRBV7-2 with TRBJ2-5; 9 bases match TRBD2. V shed 0 bases and J 5 bases; nucleotides not matched to a gene: 10. The CDR3 is 17 residues long. Germline CDR1 reads SGHTA; CDR2 reads FQGNSA. CDR3 coding DNA: TGTGCCAGCAGCTTAGCGGTTGTGGCTAGCGGGGTTGAGACCCAGTACTTC. It yields the protein CASSLAVVASGVETQYF.

CDR3 protein: CASSPTSSGGYFYGYTF. CDR3 nucleotide sequence: TGTGCCAGCAGCCCCACGTCCTCAGGGGGCTACTTCTATGGCTACACCTTC. This sequence joins TRBV3-1 (or the pseudogene TRBV3-2) and TRBJ1-2, with 8 bases fitting TRBD1. CDR1 is LGHDT, CDR2 YNNKEL, per germline (reference sequence). The CDR3 is 17 amino acids. The V segment lost 4 bases and the J segment 4 bases; nucleotides outside the gene matches: 14.

The count of this clone is one. The gene calls are TRBV5-1 and TRBJ1-2; TRBD1 agrees at 9 bases. Germline V gene lookup returns CDR1 SGHRS and CDR2 YFSETQ. V shed 4 bases and J 10 bases; nucleotides not matched to a gene: 8. The CDR3 covers 13 residues. The CDR3 here is CASSPGQGRDYTF. In DNA, the CDR3 is TGCGCCAGCAGCCCGGGACAGGGTAGGGACTACACCTTC.